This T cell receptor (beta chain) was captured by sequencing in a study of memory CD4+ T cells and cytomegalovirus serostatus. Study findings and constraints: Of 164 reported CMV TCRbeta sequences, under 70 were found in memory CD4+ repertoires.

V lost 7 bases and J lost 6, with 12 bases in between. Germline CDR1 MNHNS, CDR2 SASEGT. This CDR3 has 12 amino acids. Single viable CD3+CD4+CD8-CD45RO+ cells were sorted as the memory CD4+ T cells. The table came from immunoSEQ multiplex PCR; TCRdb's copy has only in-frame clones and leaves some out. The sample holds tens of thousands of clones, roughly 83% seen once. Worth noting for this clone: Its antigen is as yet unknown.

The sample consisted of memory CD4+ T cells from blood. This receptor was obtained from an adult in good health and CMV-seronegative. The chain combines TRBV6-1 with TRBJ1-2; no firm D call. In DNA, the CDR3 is TGTGCCAGCACCGTGAAAGGCCATGGCTACACCTTC. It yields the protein CASTVKGHGYTF.